This T cell receptor beta chain was documented in a study of blood T cell repertoires in COVID-19. In the study overall: Spain, Italy and the United States supplied samples that represented acute and convalescent COVID-19. PBMCs, B-cell-depleted T cells, or T cells provided the cDNA or gDNA that made up the material.

Per the original data handling: Cell counts per sample came from amplifying reference gene primers. The assay was immunoSEQ multiplex PCR, and TCRdb's table has in-frame clones only and misses some. V and J calls and clone size are copied from that table; D and trimming were computed from the DNA. The sample shows around 200,000 clones, around 80% of them seen only once. Germline assignment: CDR1 MNHNS and CDR2 SASEGT. Deletions cut 0 bases from V and 7 bases from J, with 6 bases between. The CDR3 runs 13 residues. The clonotype comes from a woman aged 80 or older with active or convalescent COVID-19. The source material was peripheral blood. The chain couples TRBV6-1 to TRBJ2-2; no clear D gene. CDR3 bases: TGTGCCAGCAGTGAAGCGTTAAACGGGGAGCTGTTTTTT. Encoded protein: CASSEALNGELFF.